The 8 T cell receptor beta chains presented below share a single source sample, sequenced in a study of CD4 and CD8 cells across lung adenocarcinoma regions. TCRdb reprocessed the PCR reads via MiXCR and lists one record per CDR3 protein. Here the sample spans more than 11,000 distinct CDR3 sequences, about 48% being singletons. Input material: CD4+ T cells from the center of a lung tumor. These receptors were collected from a male donor with lung adenocarcinoma. The CD4 and CD8 labels of this study may be unreliable.

This clonotype qualifies as medium-sized. The chain couples TRBV27 to TRBJ2-1; 7 positions agree with TRBD2. The CDR3 sequence is 15 residues long. Trimming removed 2 bases from V and 5 bases from J; junction bases left unmatched: 6. Germline V gene data show CDR1 as MNHEY and CDR2 as SMNVEV (reference sequence). CDR3 in amino acids: CASSLIGLENNEQFF. CDR3 DNA sequence: TGTGCCAGCAGTTTAATAGGACTAGAGAACAATGAGCAGTTCTTC.

The rearrangement uses TRBV6-1 and TRBJ2-5, with D perhaps being TRBD1 or TRBD2 (5 bases each). CDR3 length equals 14 residues. Germline CDR1 MNHNS, CDR2 SASEGT. CDR3 nucleotide sequence: TGTGCGGGCAATGGGGACCGCGCCCAAGAGACCCAGTACTTC. As protein: CAGNGDRAQETQYF.

The rearrangement uses TRBV6-1 and TRBJ2-2; D might be TRBD2 (5 bases). Near its end, the DNA agrees better with TRBJ2-3, so the J call may be wrong. Germline V lookup: CDR1 MNHNS, CDR2 SASEGT. This CDR3 contains 15 residues. The CDR3, as DNA: TGTGCCAGCAGCCTCCAGGCTGTGATTACCGGGGCGCAGTATTTT. Protein sequence: CASSLQAVITGAQYF.

This clonotype came up many times. The genes are TRBV11-2 and TRBJ1-6; a possible D gene is TRBD1 (5 bases). V lost 5 bases and J lost 6, with 8 bases in between. The germline CDR1 and CDR2 sequences are SGHAT and FQNNGV. The CDR3 is made up of 13 amino acids. The CDR3 DNA reads TGTGCCAGCAGCCGAGGGGCTAATTCACCCCTCCACTTT. Its translation is CASSRGANSPLHF.

This clonotype has at least ten counts. The rearrangement links TRBV6-1 to TRBJ2-7; 9 bases fit TRBD1. The CDR3 runs 15 residues. CDR1 and CDR2 (germline): MNHNS, SASEGT. Losses at the gene ends were 6 bases for V and 0 bases for J; bases not matched to a gene: 6. The CDR3 loop is CASRIQGATSYEQYF. CDR3 coding DNA: TGTGCCAGCAGGATACAGGGGGCAACCTCCTACGAGCAGTACTTC.

As to this clonotype: The junction shows a germline mismatch at one end, possibly a read error. The chain has TRBV27 and TRBJ2-1, with 7 nucleotides matching TRBD1. Germline values: CDR1 MNHEY, CDR2 SMNVEV (reference sequence). The CDR3 has 17 residues. In nucleotides, the CDR3 is TGTGCCAGCAGTGCGGGCCGAGGGGGCCCTGAGCAAGAGACGCAGTACTTT. Protein sequence: CASSAGRGGPEQETQYF.

The rearrangement uses TRBV6-1 and TRBJ2-3; D is ambiguous. Per the germline V gene, CDR1 is MNHNS and CDR2 is SASEGT. Trimming shortened V by 6 bases and J by 8 bases, and 9 bases separated the two germline ends. The CDR3 is 11 residues long. This chain's CDR3 is CASSLTGTQYF. CDR3 nucleotides: TGTGCCAGCAGCTTGACGGGTACGCAGTATTTT.

This clonotype has only one observation. V gene TRBV18 combines with J gene TRBJ2-6; D is ambiguous. The V end lost 4 bases, the J end lost 4 bases, and 11 bases lay between the germline ends. From germline, CDR1 is KGHSH and CDR2 LQKENI. CDR3 length: 15 amino acids. The CDR3 is CASSLTGSGANVLTF. As DNA, the CDR3 is TGTGCCAGCTCACTGACGGGTAGCGGGGCCAACGTCCTGACTTTC.